A selection of T cell receptor beta chains follows, all from one sample in a study of OX40 agonist ivuxolimab in advanced cancers. The assay was immunoSEQ multiplex PCR, and TCRdb's table has in-frame clones only and misses some. Of about 79,000 clones in the sample, 88% were seen once. This material consisted of CD4+ or CD8+ T cells sorted from blood, taken in a trial of the OX40 agonist ivuxolimab. All receptors come from an adult with an advanced solid tumor such as melanoma, head and neck, liver or kidney cancer. The CDR3 runs from the conserved cysteine through the conserved F or W. D genes are given only for firm matches. Clone size is given for some rows only: seen once, a few or many times, or a class if the clone is expanded.

D	V	J	size	DNA	CDR3
TRBD1	TRBV6-5	TRBJ1-2	NA	TGTGCCAGCAGTTACTACAGGGGTAATGGCTACACCTTC	CASSYYRGNGYTF
NA	TRBV10-3	TRBJ2-1	NA	TGTGCCATCAGTGAGTCAACCCGGGAGCAGTTCTTC	CAISESTREQFF
NA	TRBV21-1	TRBJ2-2	once	TGTGCCAGCAGCAAATACCAGGGGGGGAACACCGGGGAGCTGTTTTTT	CASSKYQGGNTGELFF
TRBD2	TRBV5-5	TRBJ2-7	NA	TGTGCCAGCAGCCGACTAGCGGGGGAGCTTAACTTC	CASSRLAGELNF
NA	TRBV9	TRBJ2-6	NA	TGTGCCAGCACCCCAGGGGGGGCCCCTAGCTCTGGGGCCAACGTCCTGACTTTC	CASTPGGAPSSGANVLTF
TRBD2	TRBV2	TRBJ2-1	NA	TGTGCCAGCAGTTTACTAGGGGCGGGAGAAAATGAGCAGTTCTTC	CASSLLGAGENEQFF
TRBD2	TRBV5-1	TRBJ2-1	NA	TGCGCCAGCAGCCTGACAGGGTTAAGACTAGCGGGAGCCAATGAGCAGTTCTTC	CASSLTGLRLAGANEQFF
TRBD1	TRBV18	TRBJ2-5	once	TGTGCCAGCTCACCGCGACAGGGTCAAGAGACCCAGTACTTC	CASSPRQGQETQYF
TRBD1	TRBV11-2	TRBJ1-2	NA	TGTGCCAGCAGCTCGGGACAGGGCTATGGCTACACCTTC	CASSSGQGYGYTF
TRBD2	TRBV29-1	TRBJ2-5	NA	TGCAGCGTTGGGACACAAGCGGGAGATGGGACCCAGTACTTC	CSVGTQAGDGTQYF
NA	TRBV30	TRBJ2-3	NA	TGTGCCTGGTCAACAGCTACAGATACGCAGTATTTT	CAWSTATDTQYF
NA	TRBV5-6	TRBJ1-1	NA	TGTGCCAGCAGCTACTCAGGCAGGGGTACGACTGAAGCTTTCTTT	CASSYSGRGTTEAFF
TRBD2	TRBV4-1	TRBJ2-3	few	TGCGCCAGCAGCCTCCGAACCCTGGGACTAGCGGACACAGATACGCAGTATTTT	CASSLRTLGLADTDTQYF
NA	TRBV28	TRBJ2-3	NA	TGTGCCAGCGGCGCGGTCACAGATACGCAGTATTTT	CASGAVTDTQYF
TRBD1	TRBV6-5	TRBJ1-1	NA	TGTGCCAGCAGCAGGGGGCCCGTGAACACTGAAGCTTTCTTT	CASSRGPVNTEAFF
NA	TRBV6-1	TRBJ1-1	NA	TGTGCCAGCAGTTCCCAGATGGGCACTGAAGCTTTCTTT	CASSSQMGTEAFF
TRBD1	TRBV4-2	TRBJ2-4	once	TGTGCCAGCAGCCAAGGAGGGACAGGGGATAACATTCAGTACTTC	CASSQGGTGDNIQYF
NA	TRBV9	TRBJ2-7	NA	TGTGCCAGCAGCCCAGAGGTGGTGCTTGGGGAGCAGTACTTC	CASSPEVVLGEQYF
TRBD2	TRBV30	TRBJ2-1	NA	TGTGCCTGGAGCACTAGCGGCAATGAGCAGTTCTTC	CAWSTSGNEQFF
NA	TRBV28	TRBJ1-5	NA	TGTGCCAGCAGTTTGGGTGGAGGTTATAGCAATCAGCCCCAGCATTTT	CASSLGGGYSNQPQHF
NA	TRBV7-8	TRBJ2-7	NA	TGTGCCAGCAGCTTAGTGGGGAACTCCTACGAGCAGTACTTC	CASSLVGNSYEQYF
TRBD2	TRBV6-1	TRBJ2-1	once	TGTGCCAGCAGGAGGGCGGGAGATGGGAATGAGCAGTTCTTC	CASRRAGDGNEQFF
NA	TRBV29-1	TRBJ2-1	NA	TGCAGCGTTGCGATGGTAGGGGGTAATGAGCAGTTCTTC	CSVAMVGGNEQFF
NA	TRBV11-3	TRBJ2-3	NA	TGTGCCAGCAGCTTAGGCAGCGTTGCCACAGATACGCAGTATTTT	CASSLGSVATDTQYF
NA	TRBV19	TRBJ1-3	few	TGTGCCAGTAGTACCCAGGCGAATACCGGAAACACCATATATTTT	CASSTQANTGNTIYF
TRBD2	TRBV10-3	TRBJ2-1	once	TGTGCCATCATGGGTAGCGGGGGTTGGAATGAGCAGTTCTTC	CAIMGSGGWNEQFF
TRBD2	TRBV5-1	TRBJ2-7	NA	TGCGCCAGCAGCGCAAGTACTAGCGGGACATACTACGAGCAGTACTTC	CASSASTSGTYYEQYF
NA	TRBV5-4	TRBJ2-3	NA	TGTGCCAGCAGCTTGGAACAGGGGGGGGGAGATACGCAGTATTTT	CASSLEQGGGDTQYF
NA	TRBV4-1	TRBJ2-1	NA	TGCGCCAGCAGCCAACAGGAGAGTTACAATGAGCAGTTCTTC	CASSQQESYNEQFF
NA	TRBV6-1	TRBJ1-1	NA	TGTGCCAGCAGAATAACGGGGGGCACTGAAGCTTTCTTT	CASRITGGTEAFF
NA	TRBV7-2	TRBJ2-5	NA	TGTGCCAGCACAGGGACGGTCGCGGGGACCCAGTACTTC	CASTGTVAGTQYF
TRBD1	TRBV28	TRBJ1-5	NA	TGTGCCAGCAGTTCCTCGGGACAGGTTTGGCAGCCCCAGCATTTT	CASSSSGQVWQPQHF
NA	TRBV29-1	TRBJ2-5	NA	TGCAGCGTTGGGGAGACCAGGGAGACCCAGTACTTC	CSVGETRETQYF
NA	TRBV11-2	TRBJ1-1	NA	TGTGCCAGCAGCTTAGTTTTGACTGAAGCTTTCTTT	CASSLVLTEAFF
TRBD2	TRBV10-1	TRBJ2-1	few	TGCGCCAGCAGTGAGTCTCTAGCGGGAGGTAGGAATGAGCAGTTCTTC	CASSESLAGGRNEQFF
NA	TRBV6-1	TRBJ2-5	few	TGTGCCAGCGGCGACAGGCTAGGCGAGACCCAGTACTTC	CASGDRLGETQYF
NA	TRBV5-6	TRBJ2-3	NA	TGTGCCAGCAGCTTAATAGATACGCAGTATTTT	CASSLIDTQYF
NA	TRBV30	TRBJ2-7	few	TGTGCCTGGAGTGGGAGGGGGTCCTACGAGCAGTACTTC	CAWSGRGSYEQYF
TRBD1	TRBV11-2	TRBJ2-4	NA	TGTGCCAGCAGCTCGGAGAGGACAGGGGGAGCCAAAAACATTCAGTACTTC	CASSSERTGGAKNIQYF
NA	TRBV30	TRBJ1-6	NA	TGTGCCTGGAGAATCCCATCGCAGGGAAATTCACCCCTCCACTTT	CAWRIPSQGNSPLHF
TRBD2	TRBV28	TRBJ2-7	NA	TGTGCCAGCAGTTTATCTAGCGGGATCTACGAGCAGTACTTC	CASSLSSGIYEQYF
NA	TRBV2	TRBJ1-5	few	TGTGCCAGCAGTGATTTGGGTCATGGCAATCAGCCCCAGCATTTT	CASSDLGHGNQPQHF
NA	TRBV30	TRBJ1-4	once	TGTGCCTGGAGTGAGGCGTCTGCAACTAATGAAAAACTGTTTTTT	CAWSEASATNEKLFF
NA	TRBV5-1	TRBJ2-6	NA	TGCGCCAGCAGCCGGGACGGACCCTCTGGGGCCAACGTCCTGACTTTC	CASSRDGPSGANVLTF
NA	TRBV10-3	TRBJ1-5	NA	TGTGCCATCAGTGAGTTAGATCAGCCCCAGCATTTT	CAISELDQPQHF